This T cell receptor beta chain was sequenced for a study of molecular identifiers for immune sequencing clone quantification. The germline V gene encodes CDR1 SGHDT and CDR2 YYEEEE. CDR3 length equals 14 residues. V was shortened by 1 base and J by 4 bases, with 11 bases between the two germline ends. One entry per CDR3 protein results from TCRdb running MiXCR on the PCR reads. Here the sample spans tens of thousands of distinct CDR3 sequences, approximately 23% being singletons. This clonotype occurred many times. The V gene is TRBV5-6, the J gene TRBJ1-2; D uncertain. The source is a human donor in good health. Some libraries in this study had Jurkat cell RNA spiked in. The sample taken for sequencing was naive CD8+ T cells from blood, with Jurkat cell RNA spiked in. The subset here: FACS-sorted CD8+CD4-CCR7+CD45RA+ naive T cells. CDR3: CASSLLFLAYGYTF. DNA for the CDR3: TGTGCCAGCAGCTTGCTCTTCCTCGCCTATGGCTACACCTTC. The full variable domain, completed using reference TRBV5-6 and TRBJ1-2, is DAGVTQSPTHLIKTRGQQVTLRCSPKSGHDTVSWYQQALGQGPQFIFQYYEEEERQRGNFPDRFSGHQFPNYSSELNVNALLLGDSALYLCASSLLFLAYGYTFGSGTRLTVV.